A single sample is the source of the 22 T cell receptor beta chains below, sequenced in a study of shared clonotypes between healthy human individuals (dated by TCRdb to 2020 to 2022). The library relied on the immunoSEQ multiplex PCR assay. The table was pulled from immuneACCESS by TCRdb, which kept in-frame rearrangements only. Such tables lose some clones; where checked, under half of the loss comes from unresolved V genes, and the rest has no known cause. The sample has roughly 2.6 million clones on record, around 94% of them singletons. 0.13% to 0.15% of the sample is in the top ten clones. The sample comprised naive CD4+ T cells sorted from blood. The sample's cell subset or site label, decoded: CD45RA+ positively selected. These receptors were taken from a man aged 18 to 35 in good health.

The chain has TRBV6-5 and TRBJ1-5; the D gene is possibly TRBD1 (6 bases). Germline lookup yields CDR1 MNHEY and CDR2 SVGAGI. The CDR3 covers 15 residues. V was shortened by 6 bases and J by 4 bases, with 16 bases between the two germline ends. The CDR3 DNA sequence: TGTGCCAGCAGGTCAACAGGGTTTGGGAATCAGCCCCAGCATTTT. It encodes CASRSTGFGNQPQHF.

The chain is built from TRBV5-4 and TRBJ2-1; either TRBD1 or TRBD2 may fit D (6 bases each). Trimming removed 2 bases from V and 6 bases from J, with 12 bases in between. Germline CDR1 and CDR2: SGHNT and YYREEE (reference sequence). This CDR3 has 14 residues. The CDR3 loop reads CASSFGGPGNEQFF. In DNA form, the CDR3 reads TGTGCCAGCAGCTTCGGGGGCCCAGGCAATGAGCAGTTCTTC.

J is TRBJ1-1 and V is TRBV2; D gene ambiguous. Trimming removed 10 bases at V and 4 bases at J, with 19 bases between. CDR3 length: 14 amino acids. Germline lookup yields CDR1 SNHLY and CDR2 FYNNEI. The CDR3 DNA reads as TGTGCCACCGGCGTGGAGGGCCTGGGCACTGAAGCTTTCTTT. Translation: CATGVEGLGTEAFF.

In its sample, this clone was seen once. The rearrangement uses TRBV5-1 and TRBJ2-6; D gene uncertain. CDR3 length: 15 residues. Per the germline V gene, CDR1 is SGHRS and CDR2 is YFSETQ. The V end lost 5 bases, the J end lost 0 bases, and 9 bases lay between the germline ends. The chain's CDR3 is CASRTTVSGANVLTF. The CDR3 DNA sequence: TGCGCCAGCAGAACGACTGTCTCTGGGGCCAACGTCCTGACTTTC.

This clone is a singleton in its sample. Within the sample, other DNA sequences also encode this same CDR3. J is TRBJ1-4 and V is TRBV10-3; D is ambiguous. In germline, CDR1 is ENHRY, CDR2 SYGVKD. Trimming cost V 4 bases and J 3 bases, with 6 bases left between them. This CDR3 region has 13 residues. This chain's CDR3 is CAISGGANEKLFF. CDR3 bases: TGTGCCATCAGTGGGGGTGCTAATGAAAAACTGTTTTTT.

V usage is TRBV28 and J usage is TRBJ2-3, with TRBD2 identical over 16 bases. The CDR3 extends over 20 amino acids. J lost 2 bases, V lost 8 bases, and 16 bases had no gene match. CDR1 is MDHEN, CDR2 SYDVKM, per germline. The CDR3 here is CASHGPGGTSGGAFTDTQYF. The DNA for the CDR3 is TGTGCCAGCCACGGCCCCGGCGGGACTAGCGGGGGGGCCTTCACAGATACGCAGTATTTT. Full variable domain (missing parts from reference TRBV28 and TRBJ2-3): DVKVTQSSRYLVKRTGEKVFLECVQDMDHENMFWYRQDPGLGLRLIYFSYDVKMKEKGDIPEGYSVSREKKERFSLILESASTNQTSMYLCASHGPGGTSGGAFTDTQYFGPGTRLTVL.

This chain joins TRBV9 and TRBJ2-1, with 9 bases aligning to TRBD2. Trimming took 0 bases from V and 4 from J; bases not matched to a gene: 2. CDR1 and CDR2 (germline): SGDLS, YYNGEE. The CDR3 contains 15 residues. The CDR3 bases are TGTGCCAGCAGCGTAGCTAGCGGGGTTTACAATGAGCAGTTCTTC. As protein: CASSVASGVYNEQFF.

This clone was seen a single time. Here the CDR3 DNA reads TGCAGCGTGAGAACCGGGACTAGCGGCCACGAGCAGTACTTC. It codes for CSVRTGTSGHEQYF. The V call is TRBV29-1, the J call TRBJ2-7; 11 bases match TRBD2. This CDR3 region has 14 residues. From germline, CDR1 is SQVTM and CDR2 ANQGSEA. Germline trimming cut 6 bases from V and 5 bases from J; bases unmatched to any gene: 9.

J is TRBJ2-7 and V is TRBV18; maybe TRBD2 (5 bases). CDR1 and CDR2 (germline): KGHSH, LQKENI. Trimming removed 3 bases at V and 5 bases at J, with 14 bases between. CDR3 size: 14 residues. CDR3 region: CASSPTGMGNEQYF. The CDR3 DNA reads TGTGCCAGCTCACCCACGGGAATGGGAAACGAGCAGTACTTC.

The CDR3 nucleotides are TGTGCCAGCAGCTCGAGGACTAGCGGGGGGACCCTCGGGACCGAGACCCAGTACTTC. This translates into CASSSRTSGGTLGTETQYF. The chain is built from TRBV11-3 and TRBJ2-5; 14 nucleotides align to TRBD2. Germline V gene lookup returns CDR1 SGHNT and CDR2 YENEEA. CDR3 length: 19 residues. J was trimmed by 5 bases and V by 4 bases; bases with no gene match: 15.

The chain couples TRBV4-3 to TRBJ2-3; D might be TRBD2 (5 bases). The CDR3 spans 13 residues. The V end was cut by 0 bases, the J end by 9 bases, with 10 bases between. Germline V gene sequence: CDR1 LGHNA, CDR2 YSLEER. The CDR3 DNA follows: TGCGCCAGCAGCCAAGACCTCGGGATGACGCAGTATTTT. This sequence encodes CASSQDLGMTQYF.

This clone was recorded only once. The CDR3 loop reads CASTRGLAGNTIYF. DNA of the CDR3: TGTGCCAGCACCCGGGGCCTGGCAGGAAACACCATATATTTT. V and J are TRBV28 and TRBJ1-3; weak D call: TRBD1 (5 bases). Trimming stripped 7 bases from V and 4 bases from J, with 14 bases between. CDR3 length: 14 amino acids. Germline V lookup: CDR1 MDHEN, CDR2 SYDVKM.

The table lists this clone with a few counts. The chain has TRBV30 and TRBJ1-5; no clear D gene. This CDR3 spans 14 amino acids. In germline, CDR1 is GTSNPN, CDR2 SVGIG (reference sequence). Trimming stripped 1 base from V and 5 bases from J, with 12 bases between. The CDR3 spells CAWSGQASYQPQHF. Written as DNA, the CDR3 is TGTGCCTGGAGTGGGCAAGCATCATATCAGCCCCAGCATTTT.

J is TRBJ2-7 and V is TRBV19; D is ambiguous. The CDR3 sequence is 13 residues long. Per the germline V gene, CDR1 is LNHDA and CDR2 is SQIVND (reference sequence). Trimming cost V 6 bases and J 2 bases, with 11 bases left between them. The DNA of the CDR3 is TGTGCCAGTAGCCTGGCCAGAGCCTACGAGCAGTACTTC. Its protein is CASSLARAYEQYF. Together with reference TRBV19 and TRBJ2-7, the CDR3 gives the full variable domain: DGGITQSPKYLFRKEGQNVTLSCEQNLNHDAMYWYRQDPGQGLRLIYYSQIVNDFQKGDIAEGYSVSREKKESFPLTVTSAQKNPTAFYLCASSLARAYEQYFGPGTRLTVT.

The V and J genes are TRBV10-3 and TRBJ2-3; 8 nucleotides match TRBD2. CDR1 ENHRY and CDR2 SYGVKD come from the germline V gene. The CDR3 is 15 residues long. With 6 bases clipped from V and 0 bases from J, the junction kept 5 bases outside the gene matches. The CDR3 sequence is CAIRGASGSTDTQYF. CDR3 sequence (DNA): TGTGCCATCAGGGGCGCTAGCGGGAGCACAGATACGCAGTATTTT.

The chain uses TRBV18 and TRBJ2-1; TRBD2 matches 8 bases. The CDR3 covers 15 residues. Unmatched junction bases numbered 4, after V lost 5 bases and J lost 1 base. Germline CDR1 reads KGHSH; CDR2 reads LQKENI. CDR3 amino acids: CASSTGRGSYNEQFF. The CDR3 DNA follows: TGTGCCAGCTCAACCGGGAGGGGTTCCTACAATGAGCAGTTCTTC.

This rearrangement joins TRBV7-2 to TRBJ1-1, with a tentative D call TRBD1 (6 bases). This CDR3 has 19 residues. The germline gives CDR1 SGHTA, CDR2 FQGNSA. V was shortened by 5 bases and J by 4 bases, with 29 bases between the two germline ends. DNA of the CDR3: TGTGCCAGCAGCCGACGGGGAGGGACATCAAGGGTCGGGGGCACTGAAGCTTTCTTT. It is translated as CASSRRGGTSRVGGTEAFF.

The chain links TRBV6-5 to TRBJ2-1; D is perhaps TRBD2 (5 bases). CDR1 is MNHEY, CDR2 SVGAGI, per germline. V lost 4 bases, J lost 0 bases, and 10 bases lay in between. This CDR3 has 15 amino acids. Here the CDR3 reads CASSSDWSSYNEQFF. CDR3 nucleotide sequence: TGTGCCAGCAGTTCGGACTGGAGCTCCTACAATGAGCAGTTCTTC.

The chain couples TRBV18 to TRBJ2-2; D is uncertain. V dropped 6 bases and J dropped 0 bases, with 14 bases sitting between them. The CDR3 runs to 16 residues. CDR1 is KGHSH, CDR2 LQKENI, per germline. In DNA, the CDR3 is TGTGCCAGCTCCGACGAGGAGCAAACGAACACCGGGGAGCTGTTTTTT. Protein sequence: CASSDEEQTNTGELFF.

The chain uses TRBV18 and TRBJ2-1; 10 bases are a match to TRBD2. Germline lookup yields CDR1 KGHSH and CDR2 LQKENI. This CDR3 spans 16 amino acids. V lost 4 bases and J lost 0; bases outside the gene matches: 3. The CDR3 spells CASSQLAGASYNEQFF. The CDR3 DNA reads TGTGCCAGCTCACAGCTAGCGGGAGCCTCCTACAATGAGCAGTTCTTC. The full variable domain, completed using reference TRBV18 and TRBJ2-1, is NAGVMQNPRHLVRRRGQEARLRCSPMKGHSHVYWYRQLPEEGLKFMVYLQKENIIDESGMPKERFSAEFPKEGPSILRIQQVVRGDSAAYFCASSQLAGASYNEQFFGPGTRLTVL.

V is TRBV5-1 and J is TRBJ1-6; possibly TRBD1 for D (5 bases). The ends were cut back, 5 bases at V and 6 bases at J, with 15 bases in the middle. This CDR3 is built from 15 residues. The germline gives CDR1 SGHRS, CDR2 YFSETQ. The CDR3 protein is CASRVQEGPNSPLHF. In DNA form, the CDR3 reads TGCGCCAGCAGGGTTCAGGAGGGGCCTAATTCACCCCTCCACTTT.

The rearrangement links TRBV6-1 to TRBJ1-2; D perhaps matches TRBD1 (5 bases). Trimming pared 4 bases from V and 4 bases from J, leaving 16 bases between. The CDR3 contains 15 residues. Germline CDR1 and CDR2: MNHNS and SASEGT. CDR3 loop: CASSGGRAGSYGYTF. The CDR3 DNA follows: TGTGCCAGCAGTGGGGGCAGGGCGGGGAGCTATGGCTACACCTTC.